These 15 T cell receptor beta chains were sequenced from one sample in a study of post-analysis software for immune sequencing data. Study-wide points: Patients had higher frequencies than controls of about five TRBV segments, including TRBV5-6, TRBV5-1 and TRBV20-1.

The antigens these receptors bind are not known. cDNA libraries of TCR beta carried unique molecular identifiers. TCRdb reprocessed the PCR reads with MiXCR, giving one entry per CDR3 protein. The profile shows 170,000 or so distinct CDR3 sequences, approximately 30% of them singletons. Material: blood. The receptors come from a girl aged 5 to 17 with multiple sclerosis.

In this sample, this clonotype turned up a few times. This sequence joins TRBV7-8 and TRBJ2-5; D unresolved. CDR1 and CDR2 from the germline V gene are SGHVS and FQNEAQ. The CDR3 loop spans 15 amino acids. V was pared by 2 bases and J by 6 bases, with 16 bases between. The CDR3 DNA reads TGTGCCAGCAGCTTAATTTTTGTAGTCCCCCAGACCCAGTACTTC. This encodes CASSLIFVVPQTQYF. Based on the CDR3 plus reference TRBV7-8 and TRBJ2-5, the full variable domain is GAGVSQSPRYKVAKRGQDVALRCDPISGHVSLFWYQQALGQGPEFLTYFQNEAQLDKSGLPSDRFFAERPEGSVSTLKIQRTQQEDSAVYLCASSLIFVVPQTQYFGPGTRLLVL.

This clonotype showed up many times. V is TRBV7-9 and J is TRBJ2-3, with 10 bases fitting TRBD2. With 5 bases clipped from V and 4 bases from J, the junction kept 6 bases outside the gene matches. CDR3 length: 15 residues. From germline, CDR1 is SEHNR and CDR2 FQNEAQ (reference sequence). CDR3 loop: CASSARLAGPDTQYF. CDR3 in DNA: TGTGCCAGCAGCGCCAGACTAGCGGGCCCAGATACGCAGTATTTT.

This clonotype came up many times. DNA of the CDR3: TGTGCCAGCAGCTTGGCTCGCGGGAGGGCCCGAAATGAGCAGTTCTTC. It translates to CASSLARGRARNEQFF. This chain links TRBV5-4 with TRBJ2-1; TRBD2 aligns across 9 bases. The V gene's germline CDR1 is SGHNT and CDR2 YYREEE (reference sequence). Trimming at V came to 0 bases and at J to 7 bases, leaving 8 bases not matched to a gene. This CDR3 is 16 amino acids long.

This clonotype was recorded a few times. The gene calls are TRBV12-3 or TRBV12-4 and TRBJ1-1; D is possibly TRBD1 (6 bases). Trimming shortened V by 7 bases and J by 1 base, and 13 bases separated the two germline ends. The CDR3 loop spans 14 amino acids. The CDR3 nucleotides are TGTGCCAGCACCCCGCAGGGGAGGAACACTGAAGCTTTCTTT. Protein: CASTPQGRNTEAFF.

The V gene is TRBV5-5, the J gene TRBJ2-2; maybe TRBD1 (6 bases). The CDR3 covers 15 residues. V lost 0 bases and J lost 4, with 10 bases in between. Looked up from germline, CDR1 is SGHKS and CDR2 is YYEKEE (reference sequence). Here the CDR3 reads CASSLETGVTGELFF. The CDR3 DNA sequence: TGTGCCAGCAGCTTGGAGACAGGCGTCACCGGGGAGCTGTTTTTT.

With regard to this clonotype: This could be a read error, since a much larger clone is one nucleotide away. The CDR3 nucleotides are TGCGCCAGCAGCTTGGGAGGACAGGGGGCTCTGAATGAGCAGTACTTC. Its translation: CASSLGGQGALNEQYF. This rearrangement joins TRBV5-1 to TRBJ2-7, with TRBD1 matching over 11 bases. Germline V gene data show CDR1 as SGHRS and CDR2 as YFSETQ. The CDR3 totals 16 residues. The ends lost 0 bases at V and 7 bases at J; junction bases unmatched: 9.

The chain is built from TRBV6-2 or TRBV6-3 and TRBJ2-1, with D perhaps matching TRBD2 (6 bases). This CDR3 comprises 14 residues. The ends were cut back, 0 bases at V and 13 bases at J, with 16 bases in the middle. CDR1 and CDR2 from the germline V gene are MNHEY and SVGEGT. This CDR3 is CASSYSGGVGTQFF. The CDR3 DNA is TGTGCCAGCAGTTACTCTGGAGGGGTGGGGACCCAGTTCTTC.

Concerning this clonotype itself: A much larger clonotype is one base distant, so this may be a read error. The V call is TRBV3-1, the J call TRBJ2-5, with unresolved D. Germline CDR1 is LGHDT and CDR2 is YNNKEL (reference sequence). This CDR3 region has 11 residues. CDR3 residues: CVSSHLETQYF. The CDR3 DNA follows: TGTGTCAGCAGCCACCTGGAGACCCAGTACTTC.

The genes are TRBV4-1 and TRBJ2-2; 15 bases are shared with TRBD2. CDR1 and CDR2 (germline): MGHRA, YSYEKL. There are 18 residues in the CDR3. With V trimmed by 4 bases and J by 5 bases, 8 bases remained unmatched. The CDR3 loop reads CASSPRTSGRGGTGELFF. Here the CDR3 DNA reads TGCGCCAGCAGCCCCCGGACTAGCGGGAGGGGAGGAACCGGGGAGCTGTTTTTT.

The chain carries TRBV29-1 and TRBJ2-1, with D possibly being TRBD2 (5 bases). This CDR3 spans 16 amino acids. Germline-derived CDR1 and CDR2 are SQVTM and ANQGSEA. V was trimmed by 3 bases and J by 8 bases, leaving 23 bases between them. This CDR3 is CSVDDVARGPMYEQFF. The CDR3 DNA sequence: TGCAGCGTTGATGATGTAGCGAGAGGGCCTATGTATGAGCAGTTCTTC.

Note on this clonotype: A much larger clone differs from this one at a single base, so this may be a read error. This sequence joins TRBV5-1 and TRBJ2-1, with a tentative D call TRBD1 (5 bases). V was trimmed by 4 bases and J by 5 bases, leaving 10 bases between them. This CDR3 contains 13 residues. The germline CDR1 and CDR2 sequences are SGHRS and YFSETQ. The CDR3 bases are TGCGCCAGCAGCAATCTAGGGGACAATGAGCAGTTCTTC. Protein: CASSNLGDNEQFF.

About this clonotype itself: Germline is not matched at one junction end, which may reflect a read error. V gene TRBV20-1 combines with J gene TRBJ1-2, with no clear D. CDR1 and CDR2 (germline): DFQATT, SNEGSKA (reference sequence). The CDR3 is 14 amino acids. The CDR3 here is CGAGYRTALYGYTF. The CDR3 DNA sequence: TGCGGTGCTGGGTATCGGACGGCTCTCTATGGCTACACCTTC.

V is TRBV20-1 and J is TRBJ2-2, with 7 bases fitting TRBD2. The CDR3 contains 12 residues. The V gene's germline CDR1 is DFQATT and CDR2 SNEGSKA (reference sequence). For the CDR3, the DNA is TGCAGCATCTGGGGGGGTGACGGGGAGCTGTTTTTT. Residues: CSIWGGDGELFF.

V gene TRBV27 combines with J gene TRBJ2-5, with 9 bases lining up with TRBD2. The J call is doubtful: the DNA matches TRBJ2-7 better. Germline CDR1 reads MNHEY; CDR2 reads SMNVEV (reference sequence). The CDR3 is made up of 13 amino acids. CDR3 sequence: CASRTSVSREQYF. The CDR3 DNA is TGTGCCAGTCGGACTAGCGTGTCCCGCGAGCAGTACTTC.

Details on this clonotype: Given a much more abundant clone one base away, this may be a read error. The chain links TRBV27 to TRBJ1-4, with a possible D match to TRBD1 (5 bases). The CDR3 is made up of 15 amino acids. Germline lookup yields CDR1 MNHEY and CDR2 SMNVEV (reference sequence). CDR3 amino acids: CASSPQVRPNEKRFF. CDR3 sequence (DNA): TGTGCCAGCAGTCCACAGGTGCGGCCTAATGAAAAACGGTTTTTT.